This T cell receptor (delta chain) was sequenced for a study of gamma-delta T cells after stem cell transplantation. In this sample, this clone turned up a few times. The amino acid sequence in TCRdb belongs to a much larger clone and departs from this DNA's translation at residue 13, likely a sequencing read error; the sequence shown is translated from the DNA. Germline-derived CDR1 and CDR2 are GEAIGNYY and EKD. This CDR3 region has 15 residues. TCRdb redid the clone calls on the RT-PCR reads with CATT. Of around 710 delta-chain clones in the sample, about 4.8% were seen once. The sequenced sample consisted of gamma-delta T cells. The chain couples TRDV2 to TRDJ1; D is unresolved. The sequence came from a human donor. It is not recorded whose cells these are; they may come from a transplant donor. The CDR3 is CACDTLTRNTDKPIF. In DNA, the CDR3 is TGTGCCTGTGACACGCTTACCCGTAACACCGATAAACCCATCTTT.